Following are 30 T cell receptor beta chains from one sample sequenced in a study of T cells in Graves' hyperthyroidism and ophthalmopathy. Using RNA transcripts as the source, TCR beta CDR3 regions were amplified. TCR CDR3 regions were first amplified by RT-PCR with HTBI primers. TCRdb re-called the multiplex PCR reads with MiXCR, one entry per CDR3 protein. The table has about 640,000 distinct CDR3 sequences, less than 25% seen once. The sequenced sample was blood. The receptors come from a man aged 25 to 40 with Graves' ophthalmopathy.

The V gene is TRBV7-9, the J gene TRBJ2-2, with TRBD2 as a possible D gene (6 bases). V lost 5 bases and J lost 5, with 12 bases in between. The CDR3 has 14 residues. Germline lookup yields CDR1 SEHNR and CDR2 FQNEAQ (reference sequence). CDR3 coding DNA: TGTGCCAGCAGCGACCCGGGACTGACCGGGGAGCTGTTTTTT. This codes for CASSDPGLTGELFF.

The J gene is TRBJ2-5, the V gene TRBV20-1; weak D call: TRBD2 (6 bases). CDR1 DFQATT and CDR2 SNEGSKA come from the germline V gene (reference sequence). V shed 5 bases and J shed 4 bases, with 17 bases lying between them. The CDR3 sequence is 14 residues long. Here the CDR3 DNA reads TGCAGTGCTGTTAAGCGGGCTCCCCGAGAGACCCAGTACTTC. It codes for CSAVKRAPRETQYF.

This clonotype was observed at least ten times. The V call is TRBV11-2, the J call TRBJ2-4, with 7 positions matching TRBD1. Germline V gives CDR1 SGHAT, CDR2 FQNNGV. Trimming at V came to 6 bases and at J to 6 bases, leaving 8 bases not matched to a gene. The CDR3 spans 14 residues. The CDR3 DNA follows: TGTGCCAGCAGTTTGACAGGGAGAAGAAACATTCAGTACTTC. Protein sequence: CASSLTGRRNIQYF.

The chain combines TRBV10-3 with TRBJ1-5, with a weak D call TRBD1 (5 bases). This CDR3 comprises 13 residues. The V end lost 6 bases, the J end lost 6 bases, and 12 bases lay between the germline ends. Germline V lookup: CDR1 ENHRY, CDR2 SYGVKD. The CDR3 DNA sequence: TGTGCCATCAGCCTAGGAGGGGCTCAGCCCCAGCATTTT. Protein: CAISLGGAQPQHF.

This clonotype was detected many times. The V call is TRBV30, the J call TRBJ1-6; 7 bases line up with TRBD1. Germline V gene sequence: CDR1 GTSNPN, CDR2 SVGIG (reference sequence). The CDR3 runs to 13 residues. V dropped 5 bases and J dropped 4; count of bases not matched to a gene: 2. DNA of the CDR3: TGTGCCTGGGAGACAGGGTATAATTCACCCCTCCACTTT. It is translated as CAWETGYNSPLHF.

This chain connects TRBV20-1 to TRBJ1-1; D uncertain. CDR1 is DFQATT and CDR2 is SNEGSKA in the germline V gene (reference sequence). Deletions cut 6 bases from V and 0 bases from J, with 17 bases between. This CDR3 is 15 amino acids long. The CDR3 sequence is CSALAGLSLNTEAFF. The CDR3 DNA is TGCAGTGCCCTGGCCGGACTCTCCCTGAACACTGAAGCTTTCTTT.

CDR3 sequence reads: CSALSRDRGGGLDNEQFF. DNA for the CDR3: TGCAGTGCTCTCTCCCGGGACAGGGGGGGGGGACTAGACAATGAGCAGTTCTTC. The rearrangement joins TRBV20-1 to TRBJ2-1; 11 nucleotides line up with TRBD1. The junction had 17 bases not matched to a gene; V was cut back by 5 bases and J by 5 bases. The CDR3 length is 18 residues. CDR1 is DFQATT, CDR2 SNEGSKA, per germline (reference sequence).

This clonotype was counted at least ten times. V gene TRBV28 combines with J gene TRBJ2-7; 9 bases match TRBD2. The CDR3 is 15 residues long. The germline V gene has CDR1 MDHEN and CDR2 SYDVKM. V lost 8 bases to trimming and J lost 3 bases; unmatched junction nucleotides: 11. The CDR3 DNA sequence: TGTGCCAGCCGGATGAATAGCGGGAGTCTCTACGAGCAGTACTTC. Translating it yields CASRMNSGSLYEQYF.

This clonotype turned up a few times. The chain combines TRBV6-6 with TRBJ2-2; a possible D gene is TRBD2 (5 bases). The CDR3 sequence is 15 residues long. V was pared by 2 bases and J by 0 bases, with 7 bases between. CDR1 MNHNY and CDR2 SVGAGI come from the germline V gene (reference sequence). Here the CDR3 reads CASSYGSTNTGELFF. CDR3 coding DNA: TGTGCCAGCAGTTACGGGAGTACGAACACCGGGGAGCTGTTTTTT.

In its sample, this clonotype was seen a few times. V gene TRBV4-1 combines with J gene TRBJ2-1; 11 nucleotides match TRBD2. CDR3 length equals 17 residues. Germline loops: CDR1 MGHRA, CDR2 YSYEKL. V shed 2 bases and J 8 bases; nucleotides not matched to a gene: 11. This CDR3 reads CASSQQKLAGETHEQFF. The CDR3 nucleotides read TGCGCCAGCAGCCAACAAAAACTAGCGGGAGAAACCCATGAGCAGTTCTTC.

This clonotype was observed at least ten times. The chain recombines TRBV12-3 or TRBV12-4 with TRBJ1-2; 7 nucleotides match TRBD1. The J segment lost 0 bases and the V segment lost 7 bases, leaving 2 bases of the junction unmatched. The length of the CDR3 is 13 residues. The CDR3 sequence: CASNDRANYGYTF. The CDR3 DNA reads as TGTGCCAGCAACGACAGGGCTAACTATGGCTACACCTTC.

The DNA of the CDR3 is TGTGCCAGCAGCTTAGCTGTGCGGGCTGAAGTCACCGGGGAGCTGTTTTTT. Translating gives CASSLAVRAEVTGELFF. This rearrangement joins TRBV11-2 to TRBJ2-2; a weak D match, TRBD2 (5 bases). CDR1 and CDR2 (germline): SGHAT, FQNNGV. This CDR3 has 17 amino acids. The V and J ends lost 1 base and 4 bases respectively, with 16 bases between them.

This clonotype was counted between two and nine times. The V and J genes are TRBV6-2 or TRBV6-3 and TRBJ2-2, with D tentatively TRBD1 (6 bases). Per germline, CDR1 MNHEY and CDR2 SVGEGT. The CDR3 consists of 15 residues. V shed 6 bases and J shed 5 bases, with 16 bases lying between them. The CDR3 sequence: CASRPGTPRTGELFF. The CDR3 coding sequence is TGTGCCAGCAGGCCTGGGACACCCCGGACCGGGGAGCTGTTTTTT.

The chain has TRBV19 and TRBJ1-5; TRBD1 is a possible D gene (5 bases). Germline values: CDR1 LNHDA, CDR2 SQIVND (reference sequence). V lost 3 bases, J lost 0 bases, and 15 bases lay in between. The CDR3 sequence is 17 residues long. DNA of the CDR3: TGTGCCAGTAGTATCAACCGACGACAGATTAGCAATCAGCCCCAGCATTTT. Protein sequence: CASSINRRQISNQPQHF.

This clonotype was detected ten times or more. The chain is built from TRBV3-1 and TRBJ2-2; TRBD2 matches 14 bases. The CDR3 consists of 16 residues. V shed 5 bases and J 4 bases; nucleotides not matched to a gene: 3. Germline loops: CDR1 LGHDT, CDR2 YNNKEL (reference sequence). The DNA for the CDR3 is TGTGCCAGCAGCTTCGGACTAGCGGGAGGCACCGGGGAGCTGTTTTTT. It is translated as CASSFGLAGGTGELFF.

This rearrangement joins TRBV6-4 to TRBJ2-5; D possibly matches TRBD1 or TRBD2 (5 bases each). Germline V gene data show CDR1 as MRHNA and CDR2 as SNTAGT. This CDR3 is 16 amino acids long. V shed 1 base and J shed 3 bases, with 15 bases lying between them. The CDR3 DNA is TGTGCCAGCAGTGACTTGGGGGAAGCGATGGAAGAGACCCAGTACTTC. Translation gives CASSDLGEAMEETQYF.

The CDR3 is CASSLLGGRWQPQHF. In nucleotides, the CDR3 is TGTGCCAGCAGTTTATTGGGGGGGCGGTGGCAGCCCCAGCATTTT. The V gene is TRBV28, the J gene TRBJ1-5, with a tentative D call TRBD1 (6 bases). With 1 base removed from V and 7 bases from J, the gap between germline ends came to 14 bases. The V gene's germline CDR1 is MDHEN and CDR2 SYDVKM. The CDR3 is made up of 15 amino acids. Supplemented by reference TRBV28 and TRBJ1-5, the full variable domain reads DVKVTQSSRYLVKRTGEKVFLECVQDMDHENMFWYRQDPGLGLRLIYFSYDVKMKEKGDIPEGYSVSREKKERFSLILESASTNQTSMYLCASSLLGGRWQPQHFGDGTRLSIL.

This chain connects TRBV24-1 to TRBJ2-7, with D unclear. The V and J ends lost 6 bases and 2 bases respectively, with 13 bases between them. The V gene's germline CDR1 is KGHDR and CDR2 SFDVKD. This CDR3 is 14 amino acids long. In nucleotides, the CDR3 is TGTGCCACCAGTCCTGGTAGTCGAACCTACGAGCAGTACTTC. Residues: CATSPGSRTYEQYF.

Many counts were recorded for this clonotype. The V call is TRBV29-1, the J call TRBJ2-7, with 8 bases fitting TRBD2. The germline CDR1 and CDR2 sequences are SQVTM and ANQGSEA. This CDR3 region has 14 residues. V was clipped by 5 bases and J by 6 bases; unmatched bases: 12. CDR3 bases: TGCAGCGTTAAAGGCGGGAGGCCAGACGGCGAGCAGTACTTC. This codes for CSVKGGRPDGEQYF.

This clonotype was seen ten or more times. CDR3 residues: CASSYLDSTEAFF. CDR3 DNA sequence: TGTGCCAGCAGTTACCTGGACAGCACTGAAGCTTTCTTT. The rearrangement uses TRBV6-6 and TRBJ1-1; possible D gene TRBD1, 6 bases. V was shortened by 2 bases and J by 4 bases, with 8 bases between the two germline ends. CDR1 and CDR2 from the germline V gene are MNHNY and SVGAGI (reference sequence). The CDR3 has 13 amino acids.

The chain combines TRBV20-1 with TRBJ2-7; no definite D call. The J call may be faulty, since TRBJ2-1 better matches the DNA end. Germline values: CDR1 DFQATT, CDR2 SNEGSKA (reference sequence). The CDR3 has 11 amino acids. As DNA, the CDR3 is TGCAGTGCTAATGGCGCCTACGAGCAGTTCTTC. Protein: CSANGAYEQFF.

The chain recombines TRBV6-2 or TRBV6-3 with TRBJ2-5; 12 positions agree with TRBD2. CDR1 and CDR2 (germline): MNHEY, SVGEGT. The CDR3 length is 16 residues. Losses at the gene ends were 5 bases for V and 2 bases for J; bases not matched to a gene: 6. CDR3 nucleotide sequence: TGTGCCAGCAGTCCGACTAGCGGGAGATGGCAAGAGACCCAGTACTTC. Amino acids: CASSPTSGRWQETQYF.

The rearrangement links TRBV7-9 to TRBJ1-4; TRBD1 matches 10 bases. Germline CDR1 and CDR2: SEHNR and FQNEAQ (reference sequence). CDR3 size: 15 residues. V lost 5 bases to trimming and J lost 8 bases; unmatched junction nucleotides: 8. The DNA of the CDR3 is TGTGCCAGCAGCCCCGGGACAGGGGTTGACGAAAAACTGTTTTTT. It yields the protein CASSPGTGVDEKLFF.

This clonotype turned up a few times. The rearrangement joins TRBV7-9 to TRBJ2-7, with 9 bases identical to TRBD1. CDR1 and CDR2 from the germline V gene are SEHNR and FQNEAQ (reference sequence). V lost 1 base, J lost 6 bases, and 13 bases stayed unmatched. CDR3 length: 17 amino acids. The CDR3 region is CASSLEGFMGQGPEQYF. CDR3 bases: TGTGCCAGCAGCTTAGAGGGATTTATGGGACAGGGACCCGAGCAGTACTTC.

The chain combines TRBV20-1 with TRBJ1-2; no clear D. CDR1 and CDR2 (germline): DFQATT, SNEGSKA (reference sequence). V was clipped by 0 bases and J by 4 bases, with 9 bases between them. This CDR3 spans 13 amino acids. The CDR3 protein is CSARDPGLYGYTF. CDR3 nucleotide sequence: TGCAGTGCTAGAGATCCAGGCCTCTATGGCTACACCTTC.

J is TRBJ2-1 and V is TRBV2; D may be TRBD1 (6 bases). Trimming took 11 bases from V and 2 from J, leaving 13 bases between them. CDR3 size: 13 residues. CDR1 SNHLY and CDR2 FYNNEI come from the germline V gene. The CDR3 protein is CAHPRGPYNEQFF. The CDR3 DNA sequence: TGTGCCCACCCCAGGGGCCCCTACAATGAGCAGTTCTTC.

There are many counts of this clonotype. The CDR3 here is CASSKGQGSGNTIYF. CDR3 sequence (DNA): TGTGCCAGCAGTAAGGGACAGGGGTCTGGAAACACCATATATTTT. V is TRBV28 and J is TRBJ1-3; 10 nucleotides agree with TRBD1. Germline-derived CDR1 and CDR2 are MDHEN and SYDVKM. V gave up 5 bases and J gave up 1 base; unmatched junction bases: 2. The CDR3 runs 15 residues.

The J gene is TRBJ2-1, the V gene TRBV6-9; the match to TRBD1 covers 7 bases. Germline-derived CDR1 and CDR2 are MNHGY and SVAAGI. The junction had 6 bases not matched to a gene; V was cut back by 6 bases and J by 1 base. The CDR3 runs to 15 residues. The CDR3 loop reads CASSNRGLSYNEQFF. The CDR3 nucleotides read TGTGCCAGCAGCAACAGGGGATTATCCTACAATGAGCAGTTCTTC.

V is TRBV28 and J is TRBJ1-4, with D possibly TRBD1 on 5 matching bases. Trimming took off 6 bases at V and 8 bases at J, with 19 bases between the two ends. Germline loops: CDR1 MDHEN, CDR2 SYDVKM. This CDR3 is built from 15 residues. As DNA, the CDR3 is TGTGCCAGCAGGAGTACGGGGCCCCTCCGAGAAAAACTGTTTTTT. Translated, it gives CASRSTGPLREKLFF.

This clonotype has only a few counts. The chain combines TRBV12-3 or TRBV12-4 with TRBJ2-7, with a possible D match to TRBD2 (6 bases). CDR3 size: 12 residues. V lost 4 bases and J lost 7, with 11 bases in between. The CDR3 here is CASSWRAGEQYF. For the CDR3, the DNA is TGTGCCAGCAGTTGGAGGGCCGGAGAGCAGTACTTC.